This is a list of T cell receptor beta chains from one sample in a study of T cell responses to AZD1222 COVID-19 vaccine. Sequenced by immunoSEQ multiplex PCR; TCRdb stores in-frame clones only, minus some. The sample has around 110,000 clones; roughly nine tenths are singletons. The source material was peripheral blood, sampled on day 0 of AZD1222 vaccination. The receptors come from an adult in good health. Each CDR3 is given with its conserved first and last residue. The D gene is left open where the match is weak. Expanded clones get a size class; other rows say once, few or many, or leave the size out.

j_call v_call clone_size d_call cdr3_aa cdr3_nt
TRBJ1-2 TRBV19 NA NA CASRIQGANYGYTF TGTGCCAGTAGGATCCAAGGGGCTAACTATGGCTACACCTTC
TRBJ1-1 TRBV3-1/TRBV3-2 NA NA CASSLKEGVTEAFF TGTGCCAGCAGCCTCAAGGAGGGGGTGACTGAAGCTTTCTTT
TRBJ1-1 TRBV30 once NA CAWSVLQTDTEAFF TGTGCCTGGAGTGTACTCCAAACAGACACTGAAGCTTTCTTT
TRBJ2-1 TRBV7-9 NA NA CASSLSAGWVYNEQFF TGTGCCAGCAGCTTATCGGCAGGGTGGGTCTACAATGAGCAGTTCTTC
TRBJ1-1 TRBV7-9 NA TRBD1 CASRETGGTEAFF TGTGCCAGCAGGGAAACAGGGGGTACTGAAGCTTTCTTT
TRBJ1-2 TRBV6-2/TRBV6-3 NA NA CASSTRAGLVF TGTGCCAGCAGCACAAGGGCAGGATTGGTCTTC
TRBJ1-2 TRBV7-9 NA NA CASSSQGYGYTF TGTGCCAGCAGCTCTCAGGGGTATGGCTACACCTTC
TRBJ1-2 TRBV6-5 NA TRBD1 CASSQQGAGYGYTF TGTGCCAGCAGTCAACAGGGGGCGGGCTATGGCTACACCTTC
TRBJ1-6 TRBV19 few NA CASTRTVPNSPLHF TGTGCCAGTACCCGGACAGTTCCTAATTCACCCCTCCACTTT
TRBJ2-6 TRBV7-6 NA NA CASSLRQFTSGANVLTF TGTGCCAGCAGCTTAAGGCAGTTTACCTCTGGGGCCAACGTCCTGACTTTC
TRBJ2-3 TRBV5-1 NA NA CASSLPDRLTQYF TGCGCCAGCAGCTTGCCCGACAGGCTGACGCAGTATTTT
TRBJ2-3 TRBV5-4 NA TRBD2 CASRRTSGGFTDTQYF TGTGCCAGCAGGAGGACTAGCGGGGGATTCACAGATACGCAGTATTTT
TRBJ1-2 TRBV14 NA NA CASSQLDATYYGYTF TGTGCCAGCAGCCAGCTCGACGCTACATACTATGGCTACACCTTC
TRBJ1-2 TRBV6-1 NA NA CASSEVGQNYGYTF TGTGCCAGCAGTGAAGTTGGCCAGAACTATGGCTACACCTTC
TRBJ2-3 TRBV25-1 NA NA CASSVSTDTQYF TGTGCCAGCAGTGTTAGCACAGATACGCAGTATTTT
TRBJ2-1 TRBV2 NA NA CASREGLNNEQFF TGTGCCAGCAGGGAGGGACTCAACAATGAGCAGTTCTTC
TRBJ2-3 TRBV2 NA NA CASSPGLSTDTQYF TGTGCCAGCAGTCCGGGACTCAGCACAGATACGCAGTATTTT
TRBJ1-5 TRBV18 NA TRBD1 CASSPRRTGGSQPQHF TGTGCCAGCTCACCTCGGAGGACAGGGGGCAGTCAGCCCCAGCATTTT
TRBJ2-1 TRBV10-3 NA NA CAIGEDEQFF TGTGCCATCGGGGAAGATGAGCAGTTCTTC
TRBJ1-1 TRBV5-6 NA NA CASSFYSATEAFF TGTGCCAGCAGCTTTTACTCGGCCACTGAAGCTTTCTTT
TRBJ1-2 TRBV7-8 NA NA CASSSRPFASNYGYTF TGTGCCAGCAGCTCTCGCCCCTTCGCCTCTAACTATGGCTACACCTTC
TRBJ1-3 TRBV27 once NA CASSLSGSSGNTIYF TGTGCCAGCAGTTTATCTGGGAGCTCTGGAAACACCATATATTTT
TRBJ1-1 TRBV5-1 NA NA CASSPGRRAGDTEAFF TGCGCCAGCAGCCCCGGGAGGAGGGCGGGGGACACTGAAGCTTTCTTT
TRBJ1-2 TRBV6-5 NA NA CASSYREGPSYGYTF TGTGCCAGCAGTTACAGGGAGGGCCCTAGCTATGGCTACACCTTC
TRBJ1-2 TRBV6-6 NA NA CASSSDANYGYTF TGTGCCAGCAGTTCGGACGCGAACTATGGCTACACCTTC
TRBJ2-1 TRBV5-1 NA TRBD1 CASSRLWTGSDTLRFF TGCGCCAGCAGCAGATTATGGACAGGATCCGACACTTTACGGTTCTTC
TRBJ1-1 TRBV6-5 NA TRBD1 CASSPGQTFNTEAFF TGTGCCAGCAGTCCGGGACAGACATTCAACACTGAAGCTTTCTTT
TRBJ2-2 TRBV18 NA NA CASSPRPANTGELFF TGTGCCAGCTCACCACGGCCGGCCAACACCGGGGAGCTGTTTTTT
TRBJ1-1 TRBV6-5 NA NA CASSYGGNLNTEAFF TGTGCCAGCAGTTACGGAGGCAACTTGAACACTGAAGCTTTCTTT
TRBJ1-2 TRBV5-1 NA NA CASSLAGQGNGYTF TGCGCCAGCAGCTTGGCTGGGCAGGGAAATGGCTACACCTTC
TRBJ2-1 TRBV9 NA TRBD2 CASSVATNGLAGIGNEQFF TGTGCCAGCAGCGTAGCTACGAATGGGCTAGCGGGAATTGGCAATGAGCAGTTCTTC
TRBJ1-1 TRBV7-9 NA NA CASLPRQAHRAGKNTEAFF TGTGCCAGCTTGCCCCGACAGGCCCATCGAGCGGGAAAGAACACTGAAGCTTTCTTT
TRBJ1-2 TRBV7-9 NA NA CASSLAGSPLGGYTF TGTGCCAGCAGCTTAGCGGGCAGCCCCCTGGGGGGCTACACCTTC
TRBJ1-1 TRBV6-4 NA NA CASSVNPDTEAFF TGTGCCAGCAGTGTAAACCCGGACACTGAAGCTTTCTTT
TRBJ1-2 TRBV12-3/TRBV12-4 NA TRBD1 CASSLGQAYGYTF TGTGCCAGCAGTTTGGGACAGGCCTATGGCTACACCTTC
TRBJ1-1 TRBV18 NA TRBD1 CASSPWGGTGGSGTEAFF TGTGCCAGCTCACCATGGGGTGGGACAGGGGGATCGGGCACTGAAGCTTTCTTT
TRBJ2-2 TRBV19 NA TRBD2 CASSRRGVFTGELFF TGTGCCAGTAGTCGGCGGGGGGTTTTCACCGGGGAGCTGTTTTTT
TRBJ1-2 TRBV3-1/TRBV3-2 NA TRBD1 CASSHPTGVVGGYTF TGTGCCAGCAGCCACCCTACAGGGGTCGTTGGTGGCTACACCTTC
TRBJ2-7 TRBV30 NA NA CAWSPGAYEQYF TGTGCCTGGAGTCCTGGGGCCTACGAGCAGTACTTC
TRBJ1-1 TRBV9 NA NA CASSVVMGNTEAFF TGTGCCAGCAGCGTAGTCATGGGTAACACTGAAGCTTTCTTT
TRBJ1-6 TRBV10-1 NA NA CASSDGASGSPLHF TGCGCCAGCAGTGACGGGGCTAGTGGATCACCCCTCCACTTT
TRBJ1-6 TRBV11-3 NA NA CASSHTMGSPLHF TGTGCCAGCAGCCATACCATGGGTTCACCCCTCCACTTT
TRBJ2-3 TRBV7-2 NA TRBD1 CASSYYTGTESSTDTQYF TGTGCCAGCAGCTACTATACCGGGACAGAGTCTAGCACAGATACGCAGTATTTT
TRBJ1-5 TRBV2 NA NA CASLGQGLQNQPQHF TGTGCCAGCTTGGGACAAGGCCTACAGAATCAGCCCCAGCATTTT
TRBJ1-1 TRBV28 NA NA CASSSSASLITEAFF TGTGCCAGCAGTTCATCCGCCAGTCTGATCACTGAAGCTTTCTTT
TRBJ1-4 TRBV30 NA TRBD1 CAWSPPGTGYEKLFF TGTGCCTGGAGTCCTCCCGGGACAGGGTACGAAAAACTGTTTTTT
TRBJ2-6 TRBV6-4 NA TRBD1 CASSDSTGGSGANVLTF TGTGCCAGCAGTGACTCGACAGGGGGCTCTGGGGCCAACGTCCTGACTTTC